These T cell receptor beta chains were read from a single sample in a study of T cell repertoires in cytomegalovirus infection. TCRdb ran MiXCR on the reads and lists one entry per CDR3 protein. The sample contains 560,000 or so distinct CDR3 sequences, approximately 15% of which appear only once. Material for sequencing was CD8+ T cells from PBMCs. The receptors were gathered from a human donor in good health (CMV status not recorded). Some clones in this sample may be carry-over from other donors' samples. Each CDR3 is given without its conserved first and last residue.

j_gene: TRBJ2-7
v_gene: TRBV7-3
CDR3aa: ASSPRLAAFSEQY

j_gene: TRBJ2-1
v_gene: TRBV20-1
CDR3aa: SARDLISYNEQF

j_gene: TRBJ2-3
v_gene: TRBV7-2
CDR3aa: ASSLEFADTQY

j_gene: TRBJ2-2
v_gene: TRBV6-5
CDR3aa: ASSYLRGSGDTGELF

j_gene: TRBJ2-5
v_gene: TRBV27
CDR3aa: ASSLSRPGETQY

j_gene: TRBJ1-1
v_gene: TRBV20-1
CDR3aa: SARDKGMNTEAF

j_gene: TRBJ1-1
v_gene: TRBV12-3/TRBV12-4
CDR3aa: ASNPSGVTEAF

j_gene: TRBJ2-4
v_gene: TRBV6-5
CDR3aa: ASSYLNDGGPGKNIQY

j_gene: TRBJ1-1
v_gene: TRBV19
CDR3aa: ASSITGLGWTEAF

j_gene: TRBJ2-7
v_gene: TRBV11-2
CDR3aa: ASSPWDRRYEQY

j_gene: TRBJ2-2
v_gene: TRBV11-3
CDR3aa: ASSPGLAGDGELF

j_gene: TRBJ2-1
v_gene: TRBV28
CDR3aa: ASNRGVEYNEQF

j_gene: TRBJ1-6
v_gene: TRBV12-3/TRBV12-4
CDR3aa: ASSYSGLINSPLH

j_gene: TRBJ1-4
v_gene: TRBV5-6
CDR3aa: ASITPVDLF

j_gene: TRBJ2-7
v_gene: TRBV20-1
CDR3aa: SARVGGFISYEQY

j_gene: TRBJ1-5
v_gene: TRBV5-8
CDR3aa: ASRQGGLNQPQH

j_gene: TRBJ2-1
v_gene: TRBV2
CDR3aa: ASSGGGYF

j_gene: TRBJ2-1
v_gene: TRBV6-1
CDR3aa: ASSRTGGVNEQF

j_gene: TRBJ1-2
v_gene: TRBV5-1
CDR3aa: ASSLRTGTNYGYT

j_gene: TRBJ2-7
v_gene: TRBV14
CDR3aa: ASSQGRQGVTYEQY

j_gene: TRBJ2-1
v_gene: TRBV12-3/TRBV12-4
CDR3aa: ASSLGSLTGRKNEQF

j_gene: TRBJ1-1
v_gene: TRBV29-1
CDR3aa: SVGANTEAF

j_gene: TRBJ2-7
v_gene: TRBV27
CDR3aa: ASTPRGRSYEQY

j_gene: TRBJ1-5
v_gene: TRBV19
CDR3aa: ASSQSYQPQH

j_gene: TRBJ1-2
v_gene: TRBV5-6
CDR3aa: ASSLPGDSYGYT

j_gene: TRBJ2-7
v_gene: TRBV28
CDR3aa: ASSLEDRGFDEQY

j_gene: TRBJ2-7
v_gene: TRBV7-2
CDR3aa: ASSPWTASSYEQY

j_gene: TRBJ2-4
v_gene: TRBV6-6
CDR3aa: ASNSPGLSKNIQY

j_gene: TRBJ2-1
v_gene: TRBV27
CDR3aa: ASSLYAAYNEQF

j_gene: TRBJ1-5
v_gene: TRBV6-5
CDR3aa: ASSYSKGRNQPQH

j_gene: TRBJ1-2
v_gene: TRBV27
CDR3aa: ASRHSGTGAYGYT

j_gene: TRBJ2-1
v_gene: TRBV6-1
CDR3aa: ASELAGGNEQF

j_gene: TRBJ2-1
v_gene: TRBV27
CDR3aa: ASSSQGSDNEQF

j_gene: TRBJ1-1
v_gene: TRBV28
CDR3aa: ASSWRGRTEAF

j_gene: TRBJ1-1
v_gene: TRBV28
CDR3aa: ASSLSVRRVMNTEAF

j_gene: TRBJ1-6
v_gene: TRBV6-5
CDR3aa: ASSYLENLNNSPLH

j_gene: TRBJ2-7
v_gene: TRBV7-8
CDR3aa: ASSLADRAYEQY

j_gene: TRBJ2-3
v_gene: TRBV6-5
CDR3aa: ASSYDGGYSDTQY

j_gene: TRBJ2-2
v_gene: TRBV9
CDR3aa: ASRVEGQNTGELF

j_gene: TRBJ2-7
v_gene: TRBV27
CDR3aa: ASTPGNSYEQY